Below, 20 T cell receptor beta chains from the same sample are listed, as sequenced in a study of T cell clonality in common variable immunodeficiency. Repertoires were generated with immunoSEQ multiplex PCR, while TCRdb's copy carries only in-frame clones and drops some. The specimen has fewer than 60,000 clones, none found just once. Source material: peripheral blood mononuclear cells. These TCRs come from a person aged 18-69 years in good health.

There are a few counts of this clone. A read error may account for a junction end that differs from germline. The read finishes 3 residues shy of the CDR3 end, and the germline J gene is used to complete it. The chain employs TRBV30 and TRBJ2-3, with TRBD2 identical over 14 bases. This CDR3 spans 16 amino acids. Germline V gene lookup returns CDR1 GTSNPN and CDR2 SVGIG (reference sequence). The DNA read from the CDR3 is TGTGCCTGGGGCCCTGGACTAGCGGGGGGTCCAGAGACG. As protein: CAWGPGLAGGPET. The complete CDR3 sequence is CAWGPGLAGGPETQYF.

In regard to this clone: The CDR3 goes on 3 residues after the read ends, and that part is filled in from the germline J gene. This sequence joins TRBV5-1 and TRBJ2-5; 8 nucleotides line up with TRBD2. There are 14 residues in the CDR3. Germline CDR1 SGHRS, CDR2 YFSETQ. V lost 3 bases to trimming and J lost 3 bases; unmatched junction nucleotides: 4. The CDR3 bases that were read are TGCGCCAGCAGCTACACAGCGGGGGAAGAGACC. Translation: CASSYTAGEET. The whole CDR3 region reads CASSYTAGEETQYF.

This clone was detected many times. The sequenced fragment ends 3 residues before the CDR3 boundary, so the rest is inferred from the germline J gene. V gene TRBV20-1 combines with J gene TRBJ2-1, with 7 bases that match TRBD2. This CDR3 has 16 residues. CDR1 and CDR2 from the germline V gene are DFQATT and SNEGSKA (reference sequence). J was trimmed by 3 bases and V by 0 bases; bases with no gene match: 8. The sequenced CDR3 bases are TGCAGTGCTAGAGATCTCCCAGCGGGAAACTACAATGAG. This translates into CSARDLPAGNYNE. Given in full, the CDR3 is CSARDLPAGNYNEQFF.

The CDR3 region is CASSDPSGRVNEQFF. The DNA read from the CDR3 is TGCGCCAGCAGTGACCCTAGCGGGAGGGTAAATGAG. The chain recombines TRBV10-2 with TRBJ2-1; 12 positions match TRBD2. With the read ending 3 residues before the CDR3 end, the germline J gene is used to fill in that end. The CDR3 has 15 residues. CDR1 and CDR2 (germline): WSHSY, SAAADI. V dropped 3 bases and J dropped 7; count of bases not matched to a gene: 4.

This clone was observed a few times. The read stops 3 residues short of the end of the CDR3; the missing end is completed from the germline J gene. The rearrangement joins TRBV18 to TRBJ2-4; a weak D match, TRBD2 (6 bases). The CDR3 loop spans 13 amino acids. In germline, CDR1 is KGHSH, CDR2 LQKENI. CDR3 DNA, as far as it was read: TGTGCCAGCTCACCCGGGACTGAGTATGGT. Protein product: CASSPGTEYG. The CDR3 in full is CASSPGTEYGQYF.

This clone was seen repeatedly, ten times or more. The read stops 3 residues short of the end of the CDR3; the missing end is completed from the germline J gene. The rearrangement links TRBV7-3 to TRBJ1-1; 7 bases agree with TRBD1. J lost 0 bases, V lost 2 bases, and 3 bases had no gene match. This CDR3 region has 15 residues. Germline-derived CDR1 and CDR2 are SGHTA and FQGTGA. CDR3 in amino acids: CASSLQGTVNTEAFF. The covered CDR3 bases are TGTGCCAGCAGCTTACAGGGGACAGTGAACACTGAA.

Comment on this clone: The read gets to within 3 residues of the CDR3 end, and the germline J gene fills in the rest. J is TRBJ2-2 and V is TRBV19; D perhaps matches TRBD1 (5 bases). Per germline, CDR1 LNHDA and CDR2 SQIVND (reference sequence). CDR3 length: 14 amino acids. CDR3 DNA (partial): TGTGCCAGTAGTAGCAGGGTTGGGGCCAACGTG. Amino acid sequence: CASSSRVGANV. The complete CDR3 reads CASSSRVGANVLFF.

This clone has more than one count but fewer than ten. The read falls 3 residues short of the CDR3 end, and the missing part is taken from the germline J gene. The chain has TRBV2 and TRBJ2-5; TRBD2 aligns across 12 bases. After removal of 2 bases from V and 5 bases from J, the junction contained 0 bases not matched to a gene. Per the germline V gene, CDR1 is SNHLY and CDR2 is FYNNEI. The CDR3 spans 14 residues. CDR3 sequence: CASSELAGGETQYF. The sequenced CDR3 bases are TGTGCCAGCAGTGAACTAGCGGGAGGGGAGACC.

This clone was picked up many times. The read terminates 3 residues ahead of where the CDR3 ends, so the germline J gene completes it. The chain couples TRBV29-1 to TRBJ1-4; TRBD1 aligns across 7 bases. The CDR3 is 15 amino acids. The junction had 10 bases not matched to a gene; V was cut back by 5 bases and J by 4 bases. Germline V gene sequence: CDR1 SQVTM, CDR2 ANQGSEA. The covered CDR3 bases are TGCAGCGTTTATAAACGACAGGGAAATAATGAAAAA. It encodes CSVYKRQGNNEK. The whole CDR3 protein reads CSVYKRQGNNEKLFF.

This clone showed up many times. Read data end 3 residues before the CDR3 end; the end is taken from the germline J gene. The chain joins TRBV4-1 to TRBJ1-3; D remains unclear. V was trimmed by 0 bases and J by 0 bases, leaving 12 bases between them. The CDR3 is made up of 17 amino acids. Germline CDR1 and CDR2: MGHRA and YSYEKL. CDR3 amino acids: CASSQDLAGDSGNTIYF. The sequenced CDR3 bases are TGCGCCAGCAGCCAAGATCTGGCGGGCGACTCTGGAAACACC.

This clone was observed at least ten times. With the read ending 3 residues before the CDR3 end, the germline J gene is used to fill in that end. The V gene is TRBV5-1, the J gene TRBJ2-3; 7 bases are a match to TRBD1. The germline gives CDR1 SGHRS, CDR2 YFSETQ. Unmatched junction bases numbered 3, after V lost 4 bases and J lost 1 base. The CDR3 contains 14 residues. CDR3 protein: CASSPGQGTDTQYF. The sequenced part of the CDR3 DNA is TGCGCCAGCAGCCCCGGACAGGGCACAGATACG.

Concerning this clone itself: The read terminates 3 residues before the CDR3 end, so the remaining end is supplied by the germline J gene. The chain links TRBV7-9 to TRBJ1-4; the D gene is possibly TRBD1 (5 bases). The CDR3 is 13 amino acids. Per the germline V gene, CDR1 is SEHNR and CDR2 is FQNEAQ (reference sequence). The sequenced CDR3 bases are TGTGCCAGCAGTCCGACCGCGCGGGGACCA. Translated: CASSPTARGP. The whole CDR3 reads CASSPTARGPLFF.

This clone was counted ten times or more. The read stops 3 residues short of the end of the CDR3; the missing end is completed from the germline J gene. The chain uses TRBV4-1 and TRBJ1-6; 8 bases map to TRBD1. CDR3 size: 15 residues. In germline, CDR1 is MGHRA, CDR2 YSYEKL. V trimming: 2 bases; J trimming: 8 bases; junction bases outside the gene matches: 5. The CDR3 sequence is CASSQPQGADSPLHF. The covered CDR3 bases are TGCGCCAGCAGCCAACCTCAGGGGGCGGATTCACCC.

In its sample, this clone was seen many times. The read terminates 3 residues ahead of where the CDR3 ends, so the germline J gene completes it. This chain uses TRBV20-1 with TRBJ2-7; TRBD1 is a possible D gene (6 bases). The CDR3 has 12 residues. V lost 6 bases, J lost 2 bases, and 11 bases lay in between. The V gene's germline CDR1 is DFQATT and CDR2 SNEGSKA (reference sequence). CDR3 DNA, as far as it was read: TGCAGTGCAGGGGGTATTACCTACGAG. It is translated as CSAGGITYE. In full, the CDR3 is CSAGGITYEQYF.

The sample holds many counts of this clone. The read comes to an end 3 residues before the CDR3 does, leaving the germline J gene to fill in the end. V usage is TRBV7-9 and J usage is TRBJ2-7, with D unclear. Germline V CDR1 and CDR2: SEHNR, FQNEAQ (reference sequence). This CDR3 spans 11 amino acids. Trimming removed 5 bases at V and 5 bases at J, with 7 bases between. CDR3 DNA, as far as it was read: TGTGCCAGCAGCCCCTATAACGAG. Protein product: CASSPYNE. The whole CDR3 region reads CASSPYNEQYF. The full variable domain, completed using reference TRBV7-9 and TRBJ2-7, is DTGVSQNPRHKITKRGQNVTFRCDPISEHNRLYWYRQTLGQGPEFLTYFQNEAQLEKSRLLSDRFSAERPKGSFSTLEIQRTEQGDSAMYLCASSPYNEQYFGPGTRLTVT.

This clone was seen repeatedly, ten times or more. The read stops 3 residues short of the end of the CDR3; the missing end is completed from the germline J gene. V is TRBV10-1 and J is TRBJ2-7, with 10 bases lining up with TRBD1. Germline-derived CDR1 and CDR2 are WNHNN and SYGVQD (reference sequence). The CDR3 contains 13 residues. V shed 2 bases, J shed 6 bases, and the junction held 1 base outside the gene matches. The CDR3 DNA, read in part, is TGCGCCAGCAGTGAGGGACAGGGGGGCGAG. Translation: CASSEGQGGE. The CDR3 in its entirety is CASSEGQGGEQYF.

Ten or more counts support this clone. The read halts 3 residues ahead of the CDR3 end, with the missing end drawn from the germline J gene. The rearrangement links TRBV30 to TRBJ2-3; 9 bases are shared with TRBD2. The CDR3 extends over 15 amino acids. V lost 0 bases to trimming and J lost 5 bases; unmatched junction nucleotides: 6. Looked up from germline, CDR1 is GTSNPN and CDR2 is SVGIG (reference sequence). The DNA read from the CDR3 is TGTGCCTGGAGTGTACTAGGGACTAGCCTAGATACG. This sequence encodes CAWSVLGTSLDT. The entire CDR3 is CAWSVLGTSLDTQYF.

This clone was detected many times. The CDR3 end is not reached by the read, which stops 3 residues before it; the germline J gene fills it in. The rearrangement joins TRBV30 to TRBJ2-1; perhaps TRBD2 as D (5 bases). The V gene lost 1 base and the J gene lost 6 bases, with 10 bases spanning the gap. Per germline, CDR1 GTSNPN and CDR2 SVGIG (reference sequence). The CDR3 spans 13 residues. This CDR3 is CAWSGLAANEQFF. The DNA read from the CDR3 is TGTGCCTGGAGTGGTCTAGCTGCCAATGAG.

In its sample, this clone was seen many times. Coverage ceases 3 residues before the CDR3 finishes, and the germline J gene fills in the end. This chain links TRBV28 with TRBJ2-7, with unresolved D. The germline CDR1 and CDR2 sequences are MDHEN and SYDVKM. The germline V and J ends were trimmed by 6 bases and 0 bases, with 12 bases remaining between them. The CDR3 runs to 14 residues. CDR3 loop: CASSLPGPSYEQYF. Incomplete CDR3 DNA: TGTGCCAGCAGCCTCCCAGGCCCCTCCTACGAG.

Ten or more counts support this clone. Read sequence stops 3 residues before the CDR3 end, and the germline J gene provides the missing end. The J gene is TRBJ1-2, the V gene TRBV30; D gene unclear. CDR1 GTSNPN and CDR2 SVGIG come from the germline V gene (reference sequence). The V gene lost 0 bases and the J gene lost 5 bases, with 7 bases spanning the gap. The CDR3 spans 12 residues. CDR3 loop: CAWSVTGYGYTF. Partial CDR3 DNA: TGTGCCTGGAGTGTAACCGGGTATGGC.